Sequencing of this T cell receptor beta chain was carried out in a study of blood T cell repertoires in COVID-19. The overall study: Sources were T cells, B-cell-depleted T cells, or PBMCs; the material itself was cDNA or gDNA.

Repertoires were generated with immunoSEQ multiplex PCR, while TCRdb's copy carries only in-frame clones and drops some. The data show about 140,000 clones, roughly four fifths seen once. Sequencing was carried out using peripheral blood. This receptor was taken from a woman aged 80 or older with active or convalescent COVID-19.

CDR3 protein: CASSFYRRGSSSYNSPLHF. The CDR3 nucleotides read TGTGCCAGCAGTTTCTACCGGCGGGGGTCTAGCTCCTATAATTCACCCCTCCACTTT. J is TRBJ1-6 and V is TRBV28; weak D call: TRBD1 (5 bases). Deletions cut 3 bases from V and 0 bases from J, with 18 bases between. Looked up from germline, CDR1 is MDHEN and CDR2 is SYDVKM. The CDR3 loop spans 19 amino acids. Filled out from reference TRBV28 and TRBJ1-6, the complete variable domain reads DVKVTQSSRYLVKRTGEKVFLECVQDMDHENMFWYRQDPGLGLRLIYFSYDVKMKEKGDIPEGYSVSREKKERFSLILESASTNQTSMYLCASSFYRRGSSSYNSPLHFGNGTRLTVT.